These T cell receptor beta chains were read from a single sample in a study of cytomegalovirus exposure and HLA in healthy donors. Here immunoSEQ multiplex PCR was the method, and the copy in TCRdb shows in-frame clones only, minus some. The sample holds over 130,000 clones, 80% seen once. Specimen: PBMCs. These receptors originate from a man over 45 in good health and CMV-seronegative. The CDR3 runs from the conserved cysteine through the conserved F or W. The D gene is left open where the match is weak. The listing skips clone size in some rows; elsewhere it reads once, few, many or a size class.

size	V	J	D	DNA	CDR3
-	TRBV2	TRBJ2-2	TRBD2	TGTGCCAGCATGCCTAGCGGGAGGGGGGATGCCGGGGAGCTGTTTTTT	CASMPSGRGDAGELFF
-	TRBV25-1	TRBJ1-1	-	TGTGCCAGCATCGGGACACCTACTGAAGCTTTCTTT	CASIGTPTEAFF
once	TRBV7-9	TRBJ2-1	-	TGTGCCAGCACCGCAGGTTCGAGCTCCTACAATGAGCAGTTCTTC	CASTAGSSSYNEQFF
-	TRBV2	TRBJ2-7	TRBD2	TGTGCCAGCAGGCCAACTAGCGGGGGGACCTACGAGCAGTACTTC	CASRPTSGGTYEQYF
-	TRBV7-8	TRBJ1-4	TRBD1	TGTGCCAGCAGCCAGACCCCGGGACAGACTAATGAAAAACTGTTTTTT	CASSQTPGQTNEKLFF
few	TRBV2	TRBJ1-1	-	TGTGCCAGCAGTGAAGCCCGGGGGATGAACACTGAAGCTTTCTTT	CASSEARGMNTEAFF
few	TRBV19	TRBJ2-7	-	TGTGCCAGTAGTATAGTTGGGGGGGCAGCTTTCTACGAGCAGTACTTC	CASSIVGGAAFYEQYF
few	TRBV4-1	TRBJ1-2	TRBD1	TGCGCCAGCAGCTGGGACAGTACTAACTATGGCTACACCTTC	CASSWDSTNYGYTF
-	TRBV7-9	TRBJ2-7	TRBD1	TGTGCCAGCAGCCAGGGGACAGGGGGGACCTACGAGCAGTACTTC	CASSQGTGGTYEQYF
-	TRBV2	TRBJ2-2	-	TGTGCCAGCAGTGATCCAGGCAGGGGGGAGCTGTTTTTT	CASSDPGRGELFF
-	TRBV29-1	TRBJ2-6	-	TGCAGCGCCGCGGCGGGTGACTCTGGGGCCAACGTCCTGACTTTC	CSAAAGDSGANVLTF
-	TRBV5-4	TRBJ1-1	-	TGTGCCAGCAGCTTGGTAGGAGGGCTCCTCACTGAAGCTTTCTTT	CASSLVGGLLTEAFF
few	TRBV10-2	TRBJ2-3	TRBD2	TGCGCCAGCAGTGAGAGGACTAGCGGGAGGGGAGCAGATACGCAGTATTTT	CASSERTSGRGADTQYF
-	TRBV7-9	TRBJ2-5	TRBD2	TGTGCCAGCAGCCCCCCAAAGCGGGAGGGCCTGGGGCAAGAGACCCAGTACTTC	CASSPPKREGLGQETQYF
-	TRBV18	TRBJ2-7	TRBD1	TGTGCCAGCTCCACCGGGACAGAATCCTACGAGCAGTACTTC	CASSTGTESYEQYF
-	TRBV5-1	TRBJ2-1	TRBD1	TGCGCCAGCAGCTTATCCGGGACAGGGGGTTTGATACCTTCCTACAATGAGCAGTTCTTC	CASSLSGTGGLIPSYNEQFF
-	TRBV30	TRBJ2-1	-	TGTGCCTGGAGTCCCTCAACAGGGTTGCATGAGCAGTTCTTC	CAWSPSTGLHEQFF
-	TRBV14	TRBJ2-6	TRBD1	TGTGCCAGCAGCCGACAGGGGGCCTCTGGGGCCAACGTCCTGACTTTC	CASSRQGASGANVLTF
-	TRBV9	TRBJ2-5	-	TGTGCCAGCAGCGTAGGGCAAGTAGAGACCCAGTACTTC	CASSVGQVETQYF
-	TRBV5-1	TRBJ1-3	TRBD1	TGCGCCAGCAGCTTGACGACAGGGAAAGGAAACACCATATATTTT	CASSLTTGKGNTIYF
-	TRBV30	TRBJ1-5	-	TGTGCCTGGAGCAATCTACAGGGTCAGCCCCAGCATTTT	CAWSNLQGQPQHF
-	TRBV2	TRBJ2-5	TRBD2	TGTGCCAGCAAGACTAGCGGACGATGGGCCCAGTACTTC	CASKTSGRWAQYF
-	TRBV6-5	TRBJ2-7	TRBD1	TGTGCCAGCAGTCCCGGGACAGGGTCCTACGAGCAGTACTTC	CASSPGTGSYEQYF
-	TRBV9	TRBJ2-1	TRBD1	TGTGCCAGCAGCGTTACTACGGACAGGGGTGAGCAGTTCTTC	CASSVTTDRGEQFF
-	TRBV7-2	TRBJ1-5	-	TGTGCCAGCAGCCTAGAAAGCGGAGGCGGTCAGGTCAATCAGCCCCAGCATTTT	CASSLESGGGQVNQPQHF
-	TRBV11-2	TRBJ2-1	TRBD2	TGTGCCAGCAGCATAGCGGGAGGGAATTACAATGAGCAGTTCTTC	CASSIAGGNYNEQFF
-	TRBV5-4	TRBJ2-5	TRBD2	TGTGCCAGCAGATCGGGGCGGGGGGAAGAGACCCAGTACTTC	CASRSGRGEETQYF
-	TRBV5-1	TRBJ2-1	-	TGCGCCAGCAGCTTGGGCAGAAATGAGCAGTTCTTC	CASSLGRNEQFF
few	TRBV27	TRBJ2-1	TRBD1	TGTGCCAGCAGCCTTAGGACAGGGTTGGATGAGCAGTTCTTC	CASSLRTGLDEQFF
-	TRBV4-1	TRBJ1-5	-	TGCGCCAGCAGCCAAGTATTTCCGGGGATAATTAATCAGCCCCAGCATTTT	CASSQVFPGIINQPQHF
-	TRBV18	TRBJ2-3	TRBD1	TGTGCCAGCCCGCCGGGACAGGAGTACCCTAGCACAGATACGCAGTATTTT	CASPPGQEYPSTDTQYF
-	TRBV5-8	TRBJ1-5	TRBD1	TGTGCCAGCAGCTCCATCAGGGGGCGTCAGCCCCAGCATTTT	CASSSIRGRQPQHF